The 28 T cell receptor beta chains listed next were all sequenced from one sample in a study of blood T cell repertoires in COVID-19. The data were produced by immunoSEQ multiplex PCR, yet TCRdb's version contains in-frame clones alone and is incomplete. The sample carries about 150,000 clones, roughly nine tenths recorded once. Sample: peripheral blood. The source of these receptors is a woman between 65 and 79 years old with acute or convalescent COVID-19.

The chain is built from TRBV30 and TRBJ1-3, with D maybe TRBD1 (6 bases). Germline values: CDR1 GTSNPN, CDR2 SVGIG (reference sequence). This CDR3 comprises 12 residues. The germline V and J ends were trimmed by 7 bases and 9 bases, with 16 bases remaining between them. The chain's CDR3 is CALGGQGSTIYF. CDR3 nucleotides: TGTGCCTTGGGCGGGCAGGGGAGCACCATATATTTT.

The chain couples TRBV11-2 to TRBJ2-7; 7 bases fit TRBD2. The J segment lost 0 bases and the V segment lost 1 base, leaving 3 bases of the junction unmatched. Looked up from germline, CDR1 is SGHAT and CDR2 is FQNNGV. The CDR3 consists of 15 residues. The CDR3 here is CASSLVGGSSYEQYV. In nucleotides, the CDR3 is TGTGCCAGCAGCTTAGTCGGCGGGAGCTCCTACGAGCAGTACGTC.

This clone was counted once. The chain links TRBV3-1 (or the pseudogene TRBV3-2) to TRBJ1-2; D unclear. The CDR3 totals 14 residues. The germline CDR1 and CDR2 sequences are LGHDT and YNNKEL (reference sequence). V lost 0 bases to trimming and J lost 7 bases, with 12 bases between them. This CDR3 reads CASSQDWTRRGYTF. CDR3 bases: TGTGCCAGCAGCCAAGATTGGACTCGACGTGGCTACACCTTC.

This clone appeared a single time. The junction shows a germline mismatch at one end, possibly a read error. The chain recombines TRBV2 with TRBJ1-6; D not certain. Germline CDR1 and CDR2: SNHLY and FYNNEI. The CDR3 is made up of 15 amino acids. CDR3 protein: CSSNPPWGDNSPLHF. The CDR3 DNA sequence: TGTTCCAGCAATCCTCCTTGGGGAGATAATTCACCCCTCCACTTT.

This chain links TRBV5-5 with TRBJ2-2; TRBD2 matches 7 bases. The V gene end was trimmed by 9 bases and the J gene end by 5 bases; junction bases not matched to a gene: 10. This CDR3 is built from 14 residues. Germline V CDR1 and CDR2: SGHKS, YYEKEE (reference sequence). CDR3: CATTSVQKTGELFF. CDR3 coding DNA: TGTGCCACCACTAGCGTCCAAAAGACCGGGGAGCTGTTTTTT.

This chain joins TRBV7-9 and TRBJ1-1; D is possibly TRBD1 (5 bases). Trimming removed 6 bases from V and 0 bases from J, with 20 bases in between. The CDR3 sequence is 17 residues long. Germline V gene data show CDR1 as SEHNR and CDR2 as FQNEAQ (reference sequence). CDR3 loop: CASSSPSQGLMNTEAFF. DNA of the CDR3: TGTGCCAGCAGTTCGCCGAGCCAGGGCCTGATGAACACTGAAGCTTTCTTT.

This clone was observed a single time. The chain employs TRBV7-9 and TRBJ1-3, with TRBD1 identical over 11 bases. Germline trimming cut 5 bases from V and 0 bases from J; bases unmatched to any gene: 12. The CDR3 is made up of 19 amino acids. Germline-derived CDR1 and CDR2 are SEHNR and FQNEAQ (reference sequence). Here the CDR3 reads CASSIQIGTGGGSGNTIYF. The CDR3 DNA follows: TGTGCCAGCAGCATCCAAATAGGGACAGGGGGAGGCTCTGGAAACACCATATATTTT.

This chain joins TRBV5-8 and TRBJ2-3; the match to TRBD2 covers 13 bases. V was pared by 3 bases and J by 6 bases, with 10 bases of the junction left unmatched. The CDR3 loop spans 17 amino acids. Germline CDR1 and CDR2: SGHTS and YDEGEE. CDR3 in amino acids: CASSWVTTSGGADTQYF. CDR3 bases: TGTGCCAGCAGCTGGGTCACTACTAGCGGGGGGGCGGATACGCAGTATTTT.

The gene calls are TRBV7-2 and TRBJ2-5, with D tentatively TRBD2 (7 bases). The V gene's germline CDR1 is SGHTA and CDR2 FQGNSA. Trimming left V 0 bases short and J 2 bases short, with 16 bases between. This CDR3 has 17 amino acids. The CDR3 DNA reads TGTGCCAGCAGCTTAGCGAGGGGGGGTACAGGACAAGAGACCCAGTACTTC. As protein: CASSLARGGTGQETQYF.

The sample holds one count of this clone. The V and J genes are TRBV7-8 and TRBJ2-7; 13 nucleotides align to TRBD2. The CDR3 totals 18 residues. Germline-derived CDR1 and CDR2 are SGHVS and FQNEAQ. V was clipped by 5 bases and J by 0 bases; unmatched bases: 10. The CDR3 protein is CASSRAWTSGGSSYEQYF. The CDR3 DNA is TGTGCCAGCAGCCGAGCTTGGACTAGCGGGGGTTCCTCCTACGAGCAGTACTTC.

The J gene is TRBJ1-4, the V gene TRBV6-2 or TRBV6-3; 7 bases map to TRBD1. Germline assignment: CDR1 MNHEY and CDR2 SVGEGT. The CDR3 is 16 amino acids. Losses at the gene ends were 0 bases for V and 5 bases for J; bases not matched to a gene: 6. The CDR3 protein is CASSYSPGQSNEKLFF. DNA for the CDR3: TGTGCCAGCAGTTACTCGCCGGGACAGTCAAATGAAAAACTGTTTTTT.

A few counts support this clone. The chain joins TRBV9 to TRBJ1-6; a weak D match, TRBD1 (5 bases). Trimming stripped 4 bases from V and 1 base from J, with 18 bases between. Germline V CDR1 and CDR2: SGDLS, YYNGEE. There are 18 residues in the CDR3. CDR3 region: CASSPAGGGVSYNSPLHF. Here the CDR3 DNA reads TGTGCCAGCAGCCCAGCCGGGGGGGGAGTTTCCTATAATTCACCCCTCCACTTT.

The chain joins TRBV18 to TRBJ1-2; D gene ambiguous. V was pared by 5 bases and J by 5 bases, with 12 bases between. Germline CDR1 KGHSH, CDR2 LQKENI. This CDR3 contains 13 residues. DNA of the CDR3: TGTGCCAGCTCAAATACAGACCATTATGGCTACACCTTC. The encoded protein is CASSNTDHYGYTF.

Details on this clone: Other nucleotide sequences from this sample produce the same CDR3. Written as DNA, the CDR3 is TGTGCCAGTAGTATAAGGGGAAGCAATCAGCCCCAGCATTTT. Its protein is CASSIRGSNQPQHF. V usage is TRBV19 and J usage is TRBJ1-5; possible D gene TRBD1, 5 bases. This CDR3 contains 14 residues. V was trimmed by 2 bases and J by 1 base, leaving 6 bases between them. Germline lookup yields CDR1 LNHDA and CDR2 SQIVND (reference sequence).

V and J are TRBV4-3 and TRBJ2-3, with 7 bases lining up with TRBD1. Germline V gene lookup returns CDR1 LGHNA and CDR2 YSLEER. This CDR3 is 16 amino acids long. V was clipped by 4 bases and J by 6 bases; unmatched bases: 13. The DNA of the CDR3 is TGCGCCAGCAGCCCGTTCCCGGGACAGAATGCGGATACGCAGTATTTT. Amino acid sequence: CASSPFPGQNADTQYF.

This clone was counted once. The CDR3 region has the DNA TGTGCCAGCAGTCCCTGGCGGGACAGGGTGTACGAGCAGTACTTC. It codes for CASSPWRDRVYEQYF. V gene TRBV6-2 or TRBV6-3 combines with J gene TRBJ2-7, with 9 nucleotides matching TRBD1. Germline loops: CDR1 MNHEY, CDR2 SVGEGT. The CDR3 is made up of 15 amino acids. The J segment lost 4 bases and the V segment lost 5 bases, leaving 9 bases of the junction unmatched.

The chain links TRBV5-1 to TRBJ1-4; D is ambiguous. Germline CDR1 SGHRS, CDR2 YFSETQ. CDR3 length: 15 residues. The ends were cut back, 2 bases at V and 8 bases at J, with 16 bases in the middle. CDR3 sequence: CASSFGPSQNEKLFF. Written as DNA, the CDR3 is TGCGCCAGCAGCTTCGGTCCGTCACAGAACGAAAAACTGTTTTTT.

The chain links TRBV3-1 (or the pseudogene TRBV3-2) to TRBJ1-5; D gene uncertain. This CDR3 is 15 amino acids long. V was clipped by 1 base and J by 2 bases, with 9 bases between them. Germline assignment: CDR1 LGHDT and CDR2 YNNKEL (reference sequence). CDR3 DNA sequence: TGTGCCAGCAGCCAAGTCGTCGGAGGCAATCAGCCCCAGCATTTT. Residues: CASSQVVGGNQPQHF.

This chain's CDR3 is CASSQDSGANTEAFF. The DNA for the CDR3 is TGTGCCAGCAGCCAAGATTCAGGGGCGAACACTGAAGCTTTCTTT. V is TRBV3-1 (or the pseudogene TRBV3-2) and J is TRBJ1-1, with a tentative D call TRBD1 (6 bases). V was pared by 0 bases and J by 1 base, with 9 bases between. Germline loops: CDR1 LGHDT, CDR2 YNNKEL (reference sequence). The CDR3 spans 15 residues.

This sequence joins TRBV9 and TRBJ1-3; 11 positions match TRBD1. The CDR3 runs to 16 residues. Germline V gene sequence: CDR1 SGDLS, CDR2 YYNGEE. With V trimmed by 4 bases and J by 4 bases, 7 bases remained unmatched. The CDR3 DNA follows: TGTGCCAGCAGCCCCCGAAGGACAGGGGGCGGAAACACCATATATTTT. Encoded protein: CASSPRRTGGGNTIYF.

This chain uses TRBV4-2 with TRBJ2-2, with no clear D. Trimming took off 7 bases at V and 0 bases at J, with 3 bases between the two ends. The germline gives CDR1 LGHNA, CDR2 YNFKEQ. The CDR3 is made up of 12 amino acids. This CDR3 reads CASITNTGELFF. Written as DNA, the CDR3 is TGTGCCAGCATCACGAACACCGGGGAGCTGTTTTTT.

The gene calls are TRBV6-5 and TRBJ2-1, with 10 bases matching TRBD1. CDR3 length: 15 amino acids. Germline values: CDR1 MNHEY, CDR2 SVGAGI. J lost 2 bases, V lost 6 bases, and 4 bases had no gene match. CDR3 sequence (DNA): TGTGCCAGCAGAGCGGACAGGGGGACCTACAATGAGCAGTTCTTC. It translates to CASRADRGTYNEQFF.

The chain has TRBV20-1 and TRBJ1-4, with D possibly matching TRBD1 (5 bases). Trimming removed 3 bases at V and 5 bases at J, with 16 bases between. In germline, CDR1 is DFQATT, CDR2 SNEGSKA (reference sequence). This CDR3 comprises 15 residues. The CDR3 sequence is CSASSSGTPNEKLFF. CDR3 DNA sequence: TGCAGTGCTAGTTCTAGCGGGACTCCCAATGAAAAACTGTTTTTT.

The chain recombines TRBV7-4 with TRBJ2-7, with D uncertain. Trimming cost V 2 bases and J 12 bases, with 11 bases left between them. CDR3 length: 11 residues. CDR1 is SGHVT and CDR2 is SQSDAQ in the germline V gene. CDR3 coding DNA: TGTGCCAGCAGCTTATGTGGCCCAGGGTACTTC. This translates into CASSLCGPGYF.

The chain couples TRBV5-5 to TRBJ1-2; D may be TRBD1 (5 bases). The CDR3 spans 14 residues. Germline values: CDR1 SGHKS, CDR2 YYEKEE (reference sequence). V lost 0 bases and J 4 bases, leaving 10 bases between the germline ends. The CDR3 loop reads CASSLVTDSYGYTF. For the CDR3, the DNA is TGTGCCAGCAGCTTGGTGACAGACTCCTATGGCTACACCTTC.

This clone was counted between two and nine times. This chain uses TRBV7-9 with TRBJ1-1, with D unclear. V was cut by 5 bases and J by 5 bases, with 9 bases left in between. In germline, CDR1 is SEHNR, CDR2 FQNEAQ (reference sequence). This CDR3 is 12 amino acids long. The chain's CDR3 is CASSPLVTEAFF. CDR3 DNA: TGTGCCAGCAGCCCGTTAGTTACTGAAGCTTTCTTT.

The rearrangement joins TRBV19 to TRBJ2-1; D may be TRBD2 (5 bases). Trimming left V 5 bases short and J 0 bases short, with 14 bases between. This CDR3 is built from 16 residues. From germline, CDR1 is LNHDA and CDR2 SQIVND (reference sequence). CDR3 bases: TGTGCCAGTAGTCCAGGCCGGGATAACTCCTACAATGAGCAGTTCTTC. Its protein is CASSPGRDNSYNEQFF.

J is TRBJ2-5 and V is TRBV11-2; D remains ambiguous. Trimming took off 1 base at V and 4 bases at J, with 7 bases between the two ends. The CDR3 covers 13 residues. In germline, CDR1 is SGHAT, CDR2 FQNNGV. The CDR3 region is CASSLGSGETQYF. Here the CDR3 DNA reads TGTGCCAGCAGCTTAGGTTCCGGAGAGACCCAGTACTTC.